Following are 23 T cell receptor beta chains from one sample sequenced in a study of identical twins (dated by TCRdb to about 2016). The method was 5' RACE. The sample was run on an Illumina HiSeq 2000. TCRdb reran the public reads through fastp at Q25 and MiXCR, keeping productive beta chains. Each CDR3 protein gets just one entry, which takes the most common genes and DNA from the rows behind it. The sample contains about 690,000 distinct CDR3 sequences, approximately 6.1% of them found a single time. The ten largest clones capture roughly 1.8% of the sample. The sample taken for sequencing was naive T cells sorted from blood. Read against the paper, the sample's cell subset or site label means: cells isolated with a human naive T-cell isolation kit. The receptors originated from a man aged 18 to 30 in good health.

This clonotype was detected ten times or more. The V and J genes are TRBV12-3 or TRBV12-4 and TRBJ2-1; TRBD2 matches at 14 bases. The CDR3 runs to 16 residues. J lost 6 bases, V lost 0 bases, and 1 base had no gene match. The DNA for the CDR3 is TGTGCCAGCAGTTTAGCTGGGACTAGCGGGAGCAATGAGCAGTTCTTC. Amino acids: CASSLAGTSGSNEQFF.

As concerns this clonotype: This may be a read error: a much more frequent sequence differs by one nucleotide. The CDR3 end shows no conserved phenylalanine or tryptophan, and so a read error is likely. The DNA is omitted, as the CDR3 cannot be located on it reliably, and the CDR3 follows TCRdb's listing. The V and J genes are TRBV5-1 and TRBJ1-1; the D call of TRBD1 is as the table states it, not checked on the DNA. Germline V gene data show CDR1 as SGHRS and CDR2 as YFSETQ. With termini counted, the CDR3 has 13 amino acids. The CDR3 is CASSSTGTGTTFS.

The V call is TRBV9, the J call TRBJ1-1; D remains ambiguous. The CDR3 contains 11 residues. Germline V CDR1 and CDR2: SGDLS, YYNGEE. Trimming stripped 4 bases from V and 8 bases from J, with 9 bases between. The CDR3 coding sequence is TGTGCCAGCAGCCCCTCGGCAGAAGCTTTCTTT. Its protein is CASSPSAEAFF.

This clonotype was observed a single time. A read error is likely, as this CDR3 ends without the conserved phenylalanine or tryptophan. The gene calls are TRBV5-1 and TRBJ2-5, with D uncertain. Germline assignment: CDR1 SGHRS and CDR2 YFSETQ. The germline V and J ends were trimmed by 0 bases and 5 bases, with 8 bases remaining between them. The CDR3 contains 13 residues. CDR3 in DNA: TGCGCCAGCAGCTTGGATAGGATTGAGACCCAGTACCTC. Translation gives CASSLDRIETQYL.

This chain joins TRBV29-1 and TRBJ2-1; D is unclear. Trimming left V 1 base short and J 2 bases short, with 12 bases between. The CDR3 runs 15 residues. The V gene's germline CDR1 is SQVTM and CDR2 ANQGSEA. The CDR3, as DNA: TGCAGCGTTGAAGCCCCCGTACGGACCTACAATGAGCAGTTCTTC. Protein product: CSVEAPVRTYNEQFF.

This clonotype showed up many times. The CDR3 region has the DNA TGTGCCAGCCAGTTGGGGATTTCCACAGATACGCAGTATTTT. It codes for CASQLGISTDTQYF. The gene calls are TRBV27 and TRBJ2-3; D gene unclear. Germline V gene sequence: CDR1 MNHEY, CDR2 SMNVEV (reference sequence). Trimming left V 8 bases short and J 2 bases short, with 14 bases between. This CDR3 has 14 residues.

This clonotype has only a few counts. This chain uses TRBV12-3 or TRBV12-4 with TRBJ2-7; TRBD1 agrees at 7 bases. The CDR3 consists of 14 residues. The junction had 4 bases not matched to a gene; V was cut back by 3 bases and J by 2 bases. CDR3 region: CASSLDRRPYEQYF. The DNA for the CDR3 is TGTGCCAGCAGTTTGGACAGGCGACCCTACGAGCAGTACTTC.

This clonotype was counted many times. The V call is TRBV12-3 or TRBV12-4, the J call TRBJ1-2, with 8 positions matching TRBD1. The CDR3 is 14 amino acids. J lost 6 bases, V lost 1 base, and 4 bases had no gene match. CDR3 protein: CASSLGAGGNGYTF. CDR3 nucleotides: TGTGCCAGCAGTTTAGGGGCAGGGGGCAATGGCTACACCTTC.

This clonotype was recorded at least ten times. This chain uses TRBV6-1 with TRBJ2-1, with D possibly TRBD2 on 5 matching bases. Between the trimmed V and J ends, which lost 7 bases and 0 bases, there was a span of 16 bases. CDR3 length: 16 residues. CDR1 is MNHNS and CDR2 is SASEGT in the germline V gene. The DNA for the CDR3 is TGTGCCAGCACTCCCCCCTTACGGGACTCCTACAATGAGCAGTTCTTC. Amino acids: CASTPPLRDSYNEQFF.

Ten or more counts support this clonotype. The chain joins TRBV11-2 to TRBJ2-3; D is ambiguous. Trimming pared 2 bases from V and 6 bases from J, leaving 3 bases between. Germline V gene data show CDR1 as SGHAT and CDR2 as FQNNGV. The CDR3 consists of 11 residues. The CDR3 DNA is TGTGCCAGCAGCTTATGGGATACGCAGTATTTT. Encoded protein: CASSLWDTQYF.

This clonotype has more than one count but fewer than ten. V usage is TRBV5-6 and J usage is TRBJ2-7; TRBD1 matches at 7 bases. J was trimmed by 2 bases and V by 4 bases; bases with no gene match: 9. The CDR3 has 15 residues. Germline loops: CDR1 SGHDT, CDR2 YYEEEE. This CDR3 is CASSHVRDRAYEQYF. The DNA for the CDR3 is TGTGCCAGCAGCCATGTCCGGGACAGAGCCTACGAGCAGTACTTC.

This clonotype turned up a few times. This chain uses TRBV18 with TRBJ2-1; 12 bases match TRBD2. Germline CDR1 and CDR2: KGHSH and LQKENI. J gave up 2 bases and V 2 bases, and 4 bases lay outside the gene matches. CDR3 length: 17 residues. DNA of the CDR3: TGTGCCAGCTCACCAAAGACTAGCGGGAGCCCCTACAATGAGCAGTTCTTC. Encoded protein: CASSPKTSGSPYNEQFF.

In its sample, this clonotype was seen many times. V and J are TRBV6-1 and TRBJ2-2; D gene unclear. This CDR3 is 14 amino acids long. Deletions cut 3 bases from V and 5 bases from J, with 10 bases between. Germline V gene sequence: CDR1 MNHNS, CDR2 SASEGT. CDR3 in amino acids: CASSDQFGTGELFF. The CDR3 coding sequence is TGTGCCAGCAGTGATCAGTTTGGAACCGGGGAGCTGTTTTTT.

This clonotype was counted ten times or more. This rearrangement joins TRBV7-6 to TRBJ1-2; D might be TRBD1 (6 bases). The length of the CDR3 is 15 residues. Germline assignment: CDR1 SGHVS and CDR2 FNYEAQ. V was clipped by 5 bases and J by 6 bases, with 19 bases between them. Here the CDR3 DNA reads TGTGCCAGCAGCCCCCGGTTAGGGACATACAATGGCTACACCTTC. It yields the protein CASSPRLGTYNGYTF.

The V gene is TRBV4-3, the J gene TRBJ2-3; D is undetermined. CDR1 and CDR2 (germline): LGHNA, YSLEER. CDR3 length: 15 amino acids. V was shortened by 1 base and J by 2 bases, with 10 bases between the two germline ends. CDR3 in DNA: TGCGCCAGCAGCCAAGTGGCCAGATCCACAGATACGCAGTATTTT. Its protein product is CASSQVARSTDTQYF.

This clonotype appeared many times. J is TRBJ2-5 and V is TRBV10-3; the match to TRBD2 covers 9 bases. V gave up 6 bases and J gave up 4 bases; unmatched junction bases: 6. The CDR3 spans 14 residues. Germline V CDR1 and CDR2: ENHRY, SYGVKD. The CDR3 sequence is CAIRNSGRGETQYF. CDR3 nucleotide sequence: TGTGCCATCAGAAATAGCGGGAGAGGAGAGACCCAGTACTTC.

This clonotype was counted a few times. The chain is built from TRBV5-1 and TRBJ2-5; no firm D call. CDR1 SGHRS and CDR2 YFSETQ come from the germline V gene. The V end lost 3 bases, the J end lost 2 bases, and 14 bases lay between the germline ends. The CDR3 contains 15 residues. The CDR3: CASSSYQDPQETQYF. CDR3 coding DNA: TGCGCCAGCAGCTCTTACCAGGACCCACAAGAGACCCAGTACTTC.

Many counts were recorded for this clonotype. This chain joins TRBV4-3 and TRBJ2-2; 8 nucleotides agree with TRBD2. The CDR3 spans 15 residues. Germline loops: CDR1 LGHNA, CDR2 YSLEER. V trimming: 2 bases; J trimming: 2 bases; junction bases outside the gene matches: 1. The CDR3 here is CASSQLAGNTGELFF. DNA for the CDR3: TGCGCCAGCAGCCAATTAGCGGGAAACACCGGGGAGCTGTTTTTT.

This clonotype has just a few counts. CDR3 protein: CASSSQTGTGSTDTQYF. The CDR3 DNA is TGTGCCAGCAGTTCCCAAACCGGGACAGGGAGCACAGATACGCAGTATTTT. The chain is built from TRBV7-8 and TRBJ2-3; 9 bases line up with TRBD1. Germline loops: CDR1 SGHVS, CDR2 FQNEAQ. V gave up 6 bases and J gave up 0 bases; unmatched junction bases: 10. The CDR3 length is 17 residues. Looking up the rest from reference TRBV7-8 and TRBJ2-3 gives the full variable domain: GAGVSQSPRYKVAKRGQDVALRCDPISGHVSLFWYQQALGQGPEFLTYFQNEAQLDKSGLPSDRFFAERPEGSVSTLKIQRTQQEDSAVYLCASSSQTGTGSTDTQYFGPGTRLTVL.

In this sample, this clonotype turned up a few times. V usage is TRBV5-1 and J usage is TRBJ2-3, with a weak D call TRBD2 (5 bases). This CDR3 has 15 amino acids. Trimming took 5 bases from V and 0 from J, leaving 13 bases between them. Per germline, CDR1 SGHRS and CDR2 YFSETQ. The CDR3 is CASSWRVDSTDTQYF. The CDR3 region has the DNA TGCGCCAGCAGTTGGCGGGTGGATAGCACAGATACGCAGTATTTT.

The chain joins TRBV7-8 to TRBJ2-1; TRBD2 matches at 7 bases. The CDR3 length is 15 residues. J gave up 7 bases and V 3 bases, and 9 bases lay outside the gene matches. Germline V gene data show CDR1 as SGHVS and CDR2 as FQNEAQ. CDR3 nucleotides: TGTGCCAGCAGCTTCTCTGGCGGGAGTAAGAATGAGCAGTTCTTC. Translation: CASSFSGGSKNEQFF.

There are many counts of this clonotype. The chain combines TRBV9 with TRBJ2-5, with TRBD2 matching over 8 bases. V dropped 3 bases and J dropped 1; count of bases not matched to a gene: 5. The germline V gene has CDR1 SGDLS and CDR2 YYNGEE. The CDR3 is made up of 15 amino acids. CDR3 amino acids: CASSAAGTSQETQYF. The CDR3, as DNA: TGTGCCAGCAGCGCAGCCGGGACTAGCCAAGAGACCCAGTACTTC. The variable domain in full, with the rest retrieved from reference TRBV9 and TRBJ2-5, is DSGVTQTPKHLITATGQRVTLRCSPRSGDLSVYWYQQSLDQGLQFLIQYYNGEERAKGNILERFSAQQFPDLHSELNLSSLELGDSALYFCASSAAGTSQETQYFGPGTRLLVL.

This clonotype showed up many times. CDR3 nucleotide sequence: TGTGCCAGCAGCACTGAGATAGCGGGAGGGAACAATGAGCAGTTCTTC. Its protein is CASSTEIAGGNNEQFF. The chain joins TRBV11-2 to TRBJ2-1, with 11 bases fitting TRBD2. This CDR3 contains 16 residues. The J segment lost 5 bases and the V segment lost 5 bases, leaving 8 bases of the junction unmatched. Germline V gene sequence: CDR1 SGHAT, CDR2 FQNNGV.